Shown below are 15 T cell receptor beta chains from a single sample sequenced in a study of T-cell memory formation after mild COVID-19. Using its own MiXCR run on the 5' RACE reads, TCRdb lists one record per CDR3 protein. The repertoire includes roughly 550,000 distinct CDR3 sequences, about a fifth of them detected once, and about 12% sits in the top ten. Sequencing used PBMCs or a T cell subset sorted from them (not recorded which). These receptor sequences come from an adult woman who had mild COVID-19 (a few samples of this study predate the infection). Cell type and time point are not known.

J is TRBJ2-5 and V is TRBV18; 7 positions match TRBD2. Germline CDR1 and CDR2: KGHSH and LQKENI. This CDR3 is 15 amino acids long. The ends lost 3 bases at V and 5 bases at J; junction bases unmatched: 9. The CDR3 sequence: CASSPTRQGGETQYF. In nucleotides, the CDR3 is TGTGCCAGCTCACCGACCCGGCAGGGAGGGGAGACCCAGTACTTC.

The chain has TRBV5-4 and TRBJ2-1; 7 bases fit TRBD2. This CDR3 is 15 amino acids long. Germline CDR1 is SGHNT and CDR2 is YYREEE (reference sequence). V gave up 3 bases and J gave up 0 bases; unmatched junction bases: 3. The chain's CDR3 is CASSWGGSSYNEQFF. In nucleotides, the CDR3 is TGTGCCAGCAGCTGGGGAGGGAGCTCCTACAATGAGCAGTTCTTC.

The rearrangement joins TRBV30 to TRBJ2-3; 9 bases are a match to TRBD1. The CDR3 loop spans 14 amino acids. Germline V CDR1 and CDR2: GTSNPN, SVGIG (reference sequence). Germline trimming cut 3 bases from V and 3 bases from J; bases unmatched to any gene: 4. The CDR3 DNA reads as TGTGCCTGGAGCGCCGGGACAGGGACAGATACGCAGTATTTT. It codes for CAWSAGTGTDTQYF.

This clonotype was detected a few times. V usage is TRBV5-6 and J usage is TRBJ2-5; 10 bases match TRBD1. Germline assignment: CDR1 SGHDT and CDR2 YYEEEE. The junction had 12 bases not matched to a gene; V was cut back by 4 bases and J by 3 bases. The CDR3 has 17 amino acids. The chain's CDR3 is CASSQLAGTGVKETQYF. CDR3 nucleotide sequence: TGTGCCAGCAGCCAACTCGCCGGGACAGGGGTAAAAGAGACCCAGTACTTC.

The CDR3 protein is CASSHQTGQGNYEQYF. The CDR3 DNA follows: TGCGCCAGCAGTCATCAGACGGGACAGGGGAACTACGAGCAGTACTTC. This chain connects TRBV5-1 to TRBJ2-7, with TRBD1 identical over 10 bases. The V and J ends lost 5 bases and 3 bases, in that order; junction bases with no gene match: 11. This CDR3 comprises 16 residues. The germline gives CDR1 SGHRS, CDR2 YFSETQ.

This clonotype was observed a few times. The rearrangement joins TRBV5-1 to TRBJ2-7; 7 nucleotides align to TRBD2. Germline loops: CDR1 SGHRS, CDR2 YFSETQ. The CDR3 is made up of 14 amino acids. J lost 2 bases, V lost 0 bases, and 2 bases had no gene match. CDR3 residues: CASSLERGTYEQYF. The CDR3, as DNA: TGCGCCAGCAGCTTGGAGCGGGGAACCTACGAGCAGTACTTC.

This clonotype was observed a few times. This rearrangement joins TRBV5-1 to TRBJ2-2, with D uncertain. This CDR3 is 12 amino acids long. CDR1 SGHRS and CDR2 YFSETQ come from the germline V gene. The V end lost 2 bases, the J end lost 6 bases, and 5 bases lay between the germline ends. Here the CDR3 reads CASSFGAGELFF. The CDR3 nucleotides read TGCGCCAGCAGCTTCGGAGCCGGGGAGCTGTTTTTT.

In its sample, this clonotype was seen a few times. CDR3 loop: CAIGQENYGYTF. DNA of the CDR3: TGTGCCATCGGACAGGAAAACTATGGCTACACCTTC. This chain links TRBV25-1 with TRBJ1-2; 7 bases are a match to TRBD1. The trim removed 10 bases at V and 2 bases at J, leaving 4 bases unmatched. The germline V gene encodes CDR1 MGHDK and CDR2 SYGVNS. The CDR3 has 12 amino acids.

V gene TRBV18 combines with J gene TRBJ2-1; TRBD2 is a possible D gene (6 bases). CDR3 size: 15 residues. Trimming removed 2 bases at V and 9 bases at J, with 17 bases between. Germline CDR1 is KGHSH and CDR2 is LQKENI. For the CDR3, the DNA is TGTGCCAGCTCACCAAGTATCAGTAGGGGAGGTGAGCAGTTCTTC. Translating it yields CASSPSISRGGEQFF.

This sequence joins TRBV7-9 and TRBJ2-1; D gene uncertain. Trimming shortened V by 2 bases and J by 6 bases, and 11 bases separated the two germline ends. Germline V gene sequence: CDR1 SEHNR, CDR2 FQNEAQ (reference sequence). There are 14 residues in the CDR3. The CDR3 DNA follows: TGTGCCAGCAGCTTACCACGGTCGCGCAATGAGCAGTTCTTC. Its protein is CASSLPRSRNEQFF. The variable domain in full, with the rest retrieved from reference TRBV7-9 and TRBJ2-1, is DTGVSQNPRHKITKRGQNVTFRCDPISEHNRLYWYRQTLGQGPEFLTYFQNEAQLEKSRLLSDRFSAERPKGSFSTLEIQRTEQGDSAMYLCASSLPRSRNEQFFGPGTRLTVL.

The table lists this clonotype with many counts. The chain joins TRBV10-3 to TRBJ1-1; 8 bases are shared with TRBD1. J lost 0 bases, V lost 7 bases, and 7 bases had no gene match. This CDR3 comprises 15 residues. Germline V lookup: CDR1 ENHRY, CDR2 SYGVKD. CDR3 region: CAINAGQAMNTEAFF. As DNA, the CDR3 is TGTGCCATCAATGCGGGACAGGCCATGAACACTGAAGCTTTCTTT.

The V call is TRBV4-1, the J call TRBJ1-5; D is ambiguous. Trimming shortened V by 1 base and J by 3 bases, and 10 bases separated the two germline ends. The CDR3 consists of 15 residues. Germline CDR1 and CDR2: MGHRA and YSYEKL. As DNA, the CDR3 is TGCGCCAGCAGCCAAGGGGGAGGGATCAATCAGCCCCAGCATTTT. This encodes CASSQGGGINQPQHF.

This clonotype has more than one count but fewer than ten. The chain recombines TRBV29-1 with TRBJ1-1; perhaps TRBD1 as D (5 bases). CDR1 is SQVTM and CDR2 is ANQGSEA in the germline V gene. Trimming stripped 4 bases from V and 6 bases from J, with 6 bases between. CDR3 length equals 10 residues. The CDR3 spells CSVGDSEAFF. The CDR3 DNA is TGCAGCGTTGGGGACTCTGAAGCTTTCTTT.

This clonotype was found a few times. The chain couples TRBV5-1 to TRBJ2-1; D possibly matches TRBD1 or TRBD2 (6 bases each). V dropped 2 bases and J dropped 2 bases, with 11 bases sitting between them. The germline V gene has CDR1 SGHRS and CDR2 YFSETQ. CDR3 length: 15 amino acids. CDR3 amino acids: CASSFDGGAYNEQFF. The CDR3 bases are TGCGCCAGCAGCTTCGACGGGGGCGCCTACAATGAGCAGTTCTTC. Complete variable domain (other parts from reference TRBV5-1 and TRBJ2-1): KAGVTQTPRYLIKTRGQQVTLSCSPISGHRSVSWYQQTPGQGLQFLFEYFSETQRNKGNFPGRFSGRQFSNSRSEMNVSTLELGDSALYLCASSFDGGAYNEQFFGPGTRLTVL.

The V and J genes are TRBV24-1 and TRBJ2-3; D is unclear. The length of the CDR3 is 15 residues. In germline, CDR1 is KGHDR, CDR2 SFDVKD. V was trimmed by 6 bases and J by 6 bases, leaving 18 bases between them. The DNA of the CDR3 is TGTGCCACCAGTTCTCCCTTGCCGGGTCGGGATACGCAGTATTTT. Its translation is CATSSPLPGRDTQYF.